The rows below give T cell receptor beta chains drawn from one sample of a study of blood T cell repertoires in COVID-19. Sequencing used immunoSEQ multiplex PCR; TCRdb keeps in-frame clones, though not all of them. Found here are 35,000 to 45,000 clones, around 85% of them singletons; the top ten hold 12%. Sequencing input: peripheral blood. These receptors came from a human donor in a cohort sampled during active COVID-19. The CDR3 runs from the conserved cysteine through the conserved F or W. D genes are given only for firm matches. Size tells how often a clone was seen (once, few, many) or the class of an expanded clone, and some rows leave it out.

clone_size j_call v_call d_call cdr3_aa cdr3_nt
NA TRBJ2-3 TRBV6-5 NA CASQGLTDTQYF TGTGCCAGTCAGGGACTCACAGATACGCAGTATTTT
NA TRBJ1-1 TRBV5-4 TRBD1 CASSADRANTEAFF TGTGCCAGCAGCGCGGACAGGGCAAACACTGAAGCTTTCTTT
NA TRBJ2-1 TRBV28 TRBD2 CASSFIAGGSNEQFF TGTGCCAGCAGTTTTATAGCGGGGGGAAGCAATGAGCAGTTCTTC
NA TRBJ1-5 TRBV5-1 TRBD1 CASSPSPGGGNQPQHF TGCGCCAGCAGCCCTTCTCCAGGGGGCGGGAATCAGCCCCAGCATTTT
NA TRBJ2-5 TRBV4-1 NA CASSLLPGGETQYF TGCGCCAGCAGCCTCCTGCCCGGAGGGGAGACCCAGTACTTC
NA TRBJ2-6 TRBV3-1/TRBV3-2 NA CASSQESGVTDYGANVLTF TGTGCCAGCAGCCAAGAATCAGGAGTAACGGACTATGGGGCCAACGTCCTGACTTTC
NA TRBJ2-3 TRBV6-5 NA CASKSLDTQYF TGTGCCAGCAAGAGCCTCGATACGCAGTATTTT
NA TRBJ1-2 TRBV6-1 NA CASSENDRNYGYTF TGTGCCAGCAGTGAAAACGACAGGAATTATGGCTACACCTTC
few TRBJ1-3 TRBV7-9 NA CASSSSTGGNTIYF TGTGCCAGCAGCTCTTCTACGGGAGGAAACACCATATATTTT
NA TRBJ1-2 TRBV28 NA CASSLVREHGYTF TGTGCCAGCAGTTTGGTCAGGGAACATGGCTACACCTTC